This is a list of T cell receptor beta chains from one sample in a study of blood T cell repertoires in COVID-19. Clones were sequenced by immunoSEQ multiplex PCR, and TCRdb holds only the in-frame ones, with some missing. The sample holds 120,000 or so clones, roughly 82% seen once. Specimen: peripheral blood. Every receptor here comes from an older woman with acute or convalescent COVID-19. Each CDR3 is given with its conserved first and last residue. A D gene is named only where the DNA matches it firmly. A row's size may be missing; if present it is once, few, many or a size class.

CDR3nt	CDR3aa	abundance	d_gene	v_gene	j_gene
TGTGCCAGCAGTCTAACCAGACAGGGTACTTATGGCTACACCTTC	CASSLTRQGTYGYTF	NA	TRBD1	TRBV27	TRBJ1-2
TGTGCCAGCACCTTGGGGCGGCGGAACACCGGGGAGCTGTTTTTT	CASTLGRRNTGELFF	NA	NA	TRBV2	TRBJ2-2
TGTGCCAGCAGTCCAGGGGGCTCCGGGGCCAACGTCCTGACTTTC	CASSPGGSGANVLTF	NA	TRBD1	TRBV2	TRBJ2-6
TGTGCCAGCAGAACAGGTAGCAATCAGCCCCAGCATTTT	CASRTGSNQPQHF	NA	NA	TRBV28	TRBJ1-5
TGTGCCAGCTCACCACCGGCGGCAGTCTACGAGCAGTACTTC	CASSPPAAVYEQYF	NA	NA	TRBV18	TRBJ2-7
TGTGCCAGCAGCTTCGGGCGTCCCGAGACTAGCGGGGGGCTGGGCACCGGGGAGCTGTTTTTT	CASSFGRPETSGGLGTGELFF	NA	TRBD2	TRBV7-6	TRBJ2-2
TGTGCCAGCAGAGCTACTAGGTTCTCCTACAATGAGCAGTTCTTC	CASRATRFSYNEQFF	few	NA	TRBV7-2	TRBJ2-1
TGTGCCAGCAGTGCCGGGACAGCAACCTACGAGCAGTACTTC	CASSAGTATYEQYF	NA	TRBD1	TRBV2	TRBJ2-7
TGTGCCAGTAGTATAGATGCGGCCCGGTCCCAAGAGACCCAGTACTTC	CASSIDAARSQETQYF	NA	NA	TRBV19	TRBJ2-5
TGTGCCAGCAGGTTCAATCAGGATCATGAGCAGTTCTTC	CASRFNQDHEQFF	NA	NA	TRBV12-3/TRBV12-4	TRBJ2-1
TGTGCCACCAGTCAGGGTTTTGGAGAAGAAGCTTTCTTT	CATSQGFGEEAFF	once	NA	TRBV24-1	TRBJ1-1
TGTGCCAGCAGCTTTTATACAGGGGTGCCCTACGAGCAGTACTTC	CASSFYTGVPYEQYF	once	TRBD1	TRBV7-9	TRBJ2-7
TGCGCCAGCAGCCAAGACAGGGGTGTTAACACCATATATTTT	CASSQDRGVNTIYF	few	NA	TRBV4-3	TRBJ1-3
TGTGCCAGCACCCCTCCCGCCACAGGAAGGGACACTGAAGCTTTCTTT	CASTPPATGRDTEAFF	once	NA	TRBV6-2/TRBV6-3	TRBJ1-1
TGTGCCAGCAGCTCCCAAACTAGCGGGGGGGCCGGGGAGCTGTTTTTT	CASSSQTSGGAGELFF	NA	TRBD2	TRBV7-2	TRBJ2-2
TGTGCCAGCTCACCAGCGTTTGGTTACACTGAAGCTTTCTTT	CASSPAFGYTEAFF	NA	NA	TRBV18	TRBJ1-1
TGTGCCAGCTCACTGAGCTCCTACGAGCAGTACTTC	CASSLSSYEQYF	NA	NA	TRBV18	TRBJ2-7
TGTGCCAGCAAGGGGGCAAGGGGCTACACCTTC	CASKGARGYTF	NA	TRBD1	TRBV2	TRBJ1-2
TGTGCCTGGCAGGGGGCTTCGGGCAATCAGCCCCAGCATTTT	CAWQGASGNQPQHF	NA	TRBD1	TRBV30	TRBJ1-5
TGCGCCAGCAGCTTGGACGGGGATAATAGTCAGCCCCAGCATTTT	CASSLDGDNSQPQHF	NA	NA	TRBV5-1	TRBJ1-5
TGTGCCAGCACCTCAGCTGGTTTTGAGGAAGTTTCACCCCTCCACTTT	CASTSAGFEEVSPLHF	NA	NA	TRBV28	TRBJ1-6
TGTGCCAGCGGACTAGCGGGGCAACAAGAGACCCAGTACTTC	CASGLAGQQETQYF	NA	TRBD2	TRBV19	TRBJ2-5
TGTGCCACCAGTGATCCTAGCGGGGGGAACACCGGGGAGCTGTTTTTT	CATSDPSGGNTGELFF	NA	TRBD2	TRBV24-1	TRBJ2-2
TGCAGCGTTGAAGGGACTAGCGGGGGGGGTAGCACAGATACGCAGTATTTT	CSVEGTSGGGSTDTQYF	NA	TRBD2	TRBV29-1	TRBJ2-3